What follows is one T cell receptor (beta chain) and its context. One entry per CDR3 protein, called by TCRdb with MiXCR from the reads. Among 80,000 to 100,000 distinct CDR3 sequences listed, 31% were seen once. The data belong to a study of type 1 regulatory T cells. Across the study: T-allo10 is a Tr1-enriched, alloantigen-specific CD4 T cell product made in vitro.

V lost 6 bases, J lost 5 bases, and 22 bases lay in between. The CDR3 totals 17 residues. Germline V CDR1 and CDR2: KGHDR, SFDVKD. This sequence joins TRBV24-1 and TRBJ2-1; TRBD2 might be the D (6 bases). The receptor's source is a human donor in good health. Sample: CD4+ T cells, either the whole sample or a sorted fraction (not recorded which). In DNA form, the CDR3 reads TGTGCCACCAGTCGGGGCGGTGTCGGGAGAGGCGACAATGAGCAGTTCTTC. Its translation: CATSRGGVGRGDNEQFF.